The count of the clone carrying this TCR beta chain is one. Its antigen is as yet unknown. At the DNA level, this CDR3 is encoded by other sequences in the same sample as well. The sample comes from a study of cytomegalovirus exposure and HLA in healthy donors. Study-wide points: It is likely that the observed cluster of highly shared sequence variants was a sequencing artifact. Most TCR sequences were uncommon, yet certain public TCRs appeared in many donors.

All donors participated as healthy donors of bone marrow. Germline V gives CDR1 LNHNV, CDR2 YYDKDF (reference sequence). CDR3 length equals 14 residues. V was pared by 0 bases and J by 4 bases, with 9 bases between. Primers for the PCR totalled 60 Vbeta and 13 Jbeta. Here immunoSEQ multiplex PCR was the method, and the copy in TCRdb shows in-frame clones only, minus some. This sample yields 150,000 to 200,000 clones, of which 60% to 85% are seen a single time; around 1.5% belongs to the top ten. The gene calls are TRBV15 and TRBJ1-2; D is possibly TRBD1 (5 bases). This clonotype originated in a man aged 18-30 years in good health and CMV-seronegative. Input material: PBMCs. The CDR3 loop reads CATSRDRGGYGYTF. CDR3 nucleotide sequence: TGTGCCACCAGCAGAGATCGGGGGGGCTATGGCTACACCTTC.